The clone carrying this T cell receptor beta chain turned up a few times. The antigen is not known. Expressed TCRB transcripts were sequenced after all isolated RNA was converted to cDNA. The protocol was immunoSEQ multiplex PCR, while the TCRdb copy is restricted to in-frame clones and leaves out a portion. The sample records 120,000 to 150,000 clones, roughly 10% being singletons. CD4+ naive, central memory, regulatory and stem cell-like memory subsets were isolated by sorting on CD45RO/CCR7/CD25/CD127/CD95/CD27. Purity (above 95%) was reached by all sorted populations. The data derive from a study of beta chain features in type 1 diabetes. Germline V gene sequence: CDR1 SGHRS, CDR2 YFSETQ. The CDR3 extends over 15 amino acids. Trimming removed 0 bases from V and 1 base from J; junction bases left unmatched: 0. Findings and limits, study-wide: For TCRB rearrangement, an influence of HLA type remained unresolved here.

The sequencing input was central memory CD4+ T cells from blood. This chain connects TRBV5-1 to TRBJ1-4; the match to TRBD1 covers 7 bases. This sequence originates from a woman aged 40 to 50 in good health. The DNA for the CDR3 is TGCGCCAGCAGCTTGGACAGGGGAACTAATGAAAAACTGTTTTTT. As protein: CASSLDRGTNEKLFF.